The next 18 T cell receptor beta chains were all read from a single sample in a study of technical replicates of blood from a handful of donors. TCRdb keeps only in-frame clones here, not all; method: immunoSEQ multiplex PCR. The table shows tens of thousands of clones, with about nine tenths occurring only once. Sequencing input: T cells isolated from PBMCs. These receptor sequences come from a human donor in good health. Some clones in this sample may be carry-over from other donors' samples.

This clone was observed a handful of times. Here the CDR3 DNA reads TGTGCCAGCACCCCACGGGAAGCTTTCTTT. It is translated as CASTPREAFF. The rearrangement joins TRBV6-1 to TRBJ1-1; no reliable D call. The V gene lost 7 bases and the J gene lost 8 bases, with 8 bases spanning the gap. CDR3 length: 10 amino acids. Germline assignment: CDR1 MNHNS and CDR2 SASEGT.

This rearrangement joins TRBV11-2 to TRBJ1-3, with D possibly matching TRBD1 (5 bases). Germline CDR1 reads SGHAT; CDR2 reads FQNNGV. The V and J ends lost 5 bases and 5 bases respectively, with 13 bases between them. This CDR3 is 14 amino acids long. Here the CDR3 reads CASSLRQGRNTIYF. The CDR3 DNA reads as TGTGCCAGCAGCCTGAGGCAGGGTAGAAACACCATATATTTT.

The chain links TRBV5-1 to TRBJ1-1, with a possible D match to TRBD1 (5 bases). V gave up 4 bases and J gave up 4 bases, with 14 bases separating them. The CDR3 runs 14 residues. Germline CDR1 and CDR2: SGHRS and YFSETQ. Written as DNA, the CDR3 is TGCGCCAGCAGCCTAGGGACCGGGAGCACTGAAGCTTTCTTT. Translating it yields CASSLGTGSTEAFF.

The CDR3, as DNA: TGTGCCAGCACCCCCGGGACAGGGGACTCCACAGATACGCAGTATTTT. Its translation: CASTPGTGDSTDTQYF. The rearrangement uses TRBV7-9 and TRBJ2-3; 10 nucleotides agree with TRBD1. This CDR3 region has 16 residues. The germline V gene encodes CDR1 SEHNR and CDR2 FQNEAQ (reference sequence). V gave up 7 bases and J gave up 2 bases; unmatched junction bases: 9.

Here the CDR3 DNA reads TGTGCCTGGAGTCCCGGGACAGATACGCAGTATTTT. Translating it yields CAWSPGTDTQYF. This sequence joins TRBV30 and TRBJ2-3, with D uncertain. The V and J ends lost 2 bases and 3 bases respectively, with 6 bases between them. The CDR3 has 12 amino acids. CDR1 and CDR2 from the germline V gene are GTSNPN and SVGIG (reference sequence).

This clone was picked up one time. The rearrangement uses TRBV4-1 and TRBJ1-2; 7 nucleotides align to TRBD1. The germline V gene has CDR1 MGHRA and CDR2 YSYEKL. The V gene end was trimmed by 0 bases and the J gene end by 8 bases; junction bases not matched to a gene: 15. CDR3 length equals 17 residues. The CDR3 coding sequence is TGCGCCAGCAGCCAAGATCGAAGTAGAGGGGGCGTAGAAGGCTACACCTTC. The encoded protein is CASSQDRSRGGVEGYTF.

The chain joins TRBV7-9 to TRBJ2-3; 7 nucleotides agree with TRBD2. Germline CDR1 is SEHNR and CDR2 is FQNEAQ (reference sequence). V was clipped by 5 bases and J by 2 bases; unmatched bases: 13. CDR3 length: 17 amino acids. The CDR3 coding sequence is TGTGCCAGCAGCCCCTATAGCGGGTTCCCATCCACAGATACGCAGTATTTT. It encodes CASSPYSGFPSTDTQYF. The full variable domain, rest sourced from reference TRBV7-9 and TRBJ2-3, is DTGVSQNPRHKITKRGQNVTFRCDPISEHNRLYWYRQTLGQGPEFLTYFQNEAQLEKSRLLSDRFSAERPKGSFSTLEIQRTEQGDSAMYLCASSPYSGFPSTDTQYFGPGTRLTVL.

J is TRBJ1-2 and V is TRBV5-4; D is perhaps TRBD1 (5 bases). CDR3 length: 13 residues. Germline loops: CDR1 SGHNT, CDR2 YYREEE (reference sequence). V was clipped by 0 bases and J by 6 bases, with 9 bases between them. CDR3 sequence reads: CASSLGGGDGYTF. The CDR3, as DNA: TGTGCCAGCAGCTTGGGGGGCGGGGATGGCTACACCTTC.

The rearrangement links TRBV6-5 to TRBJ2-2, with D possibly being TRBD1 (6 bases). Germline V gives CDR1 MNHEY, CDR2 SVGAGI. V gave up 3 bases and J gave up 5 bases, with 13 bases separating them. This CDR3 has 15 amino acids. For the CDR3, the DNA is TGTGCCAGCAGTTATGAGGCAGGGGTTACCGGGGAGCTGTTTTTT. Translation: CASSYEAGVTGELFF.

This clone was counted a single time. The chain carries TRBV6-1 and TRBJ2-7, with D maybe TRBD1 (6 bases). There are 18 residues in the CDR3. The V gene lost 2 bases and the J gene lost 0 bases, with 20 bases spanning the gap. In germline, CDR1 is MNHNS, CDR2 SASEGT. The CDR3 loop reads CASSEIVQGQIFSYEQYF. CDR3 DNA: TGTGCCAGCAGTGAAATCGTACAGGGCCAAATCTTCTCCTACGAGCAGTACTTC.

The V gene is TRBV7-6, the J gene TRBJ2-2; D is perhaps TRBD1 (6 bases). Germline V CDR1 and CDR2: SGHVS, FNYEAQ. The CDR3 is made up of 15 amino acids. V was pared by 5 bases and J by 3 bases, with 13 bases between. The CDR3 bases are TGTGCCAGCAGCCTGACAGGTCCGGACACCGGGGAGCTGTTTTTT. It encodes CASSLTGPDTGELFF.

V is TRBV30 and J is TRBJ1-2; 9 positions agree with TRBD1. The V and J ends lost 0 bases and 6 bases, in that order; junction bases with no gene match: 8. Germline CDR1 GTSNPN, CDR2 SVGIG (reference sequence). The CDR3 is 15 amino acids. The CDR3 region has the DNA TGTGCCTGGAGTGTACGCTGGGACAGGGTGGATGGCTACACCTTC. Translating it yields CAWSVRWDRVDGYTF.

CDR3 in amino acids: CASGLGPAGPEAFF. DNA of the CDR3: TGTGCTAGTGGTTTGGGCCCAGCAGGCCCTGAAGCTTTCTTT. The rearrangement joins TRBV12-5 to TRBJ1-1; no definite D call. The CDR3 has 14 amino acids. Deletions cut 1 base from V and 6 bases from J, with 12 bases between. Looked up from germline, CDR1 is LGHNT and CDR2 is FRNRAP.

The chain combines TRBV7-9 with TRBJ1-2; D not certain. CDR1 is SEHNR and CDR2 is FQNEAQ in the germline V gene (reference sequence). This CDR3 comprises 12 residues. Trimming stripped 5 bases from V and 9 bases from J, with 13 bases between. The CDR3 region has the DNA TGTGCCAGCAGCCTAGGAGACGGGAGCTACACCTTC. It is translated as CASSLGDGSYTF.

V usage is TRBV7-3 and J usage is TRBJ1-4; D not certain. There are 15 residues in the CDR3. Per germline, CDR1 SGHTA and CDR2 FQGTGA. Trimming pared 5 bases from V and 3 bases from J, leaving 13 bases between. The CDR3 nucleotides are TGTGCCAGCAGCCAGTCGGGAAATTCTAATGAAAAACTGTTTTTT. Translation: CASSQSGNSNEKLFF.

The chain joins TRBV4-2 to TRBJ2-3; 10 bases align to TRBD2. This CDR3 is built from 19 residues. V lost 0 bases, J lost 2 bases, and 11 bases stayed unmatched. The germline gives CDR1 LGHNA, CDR2 YNFKEQ. CDR3 residues: CASSQEGDLAGAFTDTQYF. In DNA, the CDR3 is TGTGCCAGCAGCCAAGAAGGGGACCTAGCGGGGGCCTTCACAGATACGCAGTATTTT.

CDR3 loop: CASSWTYFSPLHF. DNA of the CDR3: TGTGCCAGCAGTTGGACATACTTTTCACCCCTCCACTTT. The V call is TRBV6-5, the J call TRBJ1-6; a weak D match, TRBD1 (5 bases). The CDR3 length is 13 residues. Trimming took 4 bases from V and 9 from J, leaving 10 bases between them. Per the germline V gene, CDR1 is MNHEY and CDR2 is SVGAGI.

This sequence joins TRBV2 and TRBJ1-2; possible D gene TRBD1, 6 bases. Germline lookup yields CDR1 SNHLY and CDR2 FYNNEI. V was shortened by 1 base and J by 11 bases, with 14 bases between the two germline ends. The CDR3 has 13 amino acids. CDR3 protein: CASSEVATGRYTF. The CDR3 nucleotides are TGTGCCAGCAGTGAAGTCGCGACAGGACGGTACACCTTC. The variable domain in full, completed from reference TRBV2 and TRBJ1-2, reads EPEVTQTPSHQVTQMGQEVILRCVPISNHLYFYWYRQILGQKVEFLVSFYNNEISEKSEIFDDQFSVERPDGSNFTLKIRSTKLEDSAMYFCASSEVATGRYTFGSGTRLTVV.